These T cell receptor beta chains were read from a single sample in a study of blood T cell repertoires in COVID-19. Assay used: immunoSEQ multiplex PCR; TCRdb lists only in-frame clones, some missing. The table includes around 100,000 clones, 84% detected once. Sample: peripheral blood. The source of these receptors is a man aged 35 to 55 with active or convalescent COVID-19. CDR3s include the opening cysteine and the closing phenylalanine or tryptophan. Each record gives: D gene, clone size, V gene, J gene, CDR3 protein, CDR3 DNA. The D gene is left open where the match is weak. Size tells how often a clone was seen (once, few, many) or the class of an expanded clone, and some rows leave it out.

D gene: TRBD1
clone size: -
V gene: TRBV10-3
J gene: TRBJ1-2
CDR3 protein: CAISESPGQAGGGYGYTF
CDR3 DNA: TGTGCCATCAGTGAGTCGCCGGGACAGGCCGGAGGGGGCTATGGCTACACCTTC

D gene: TRBD2
clone size: -
V gene: TRBV6-5
J gene: TRBJ2-3
CDR3 protein: CASSRTSGGTDTQYF
CDR3 DNA: TGTGCCAGCAGTAGGACTAGCGGGGGCACAGATACGCAGTATTTT

D gene: TRBD1
clone size: once
V gene: TRBV20-1
J gene: TRBJ2-7
CDR3 protein: CSASSQRQGAGYEQYF
CDR3 DNA: TGCAGTGCTAGTTCCCAGAGGCAGGGGGCTGGCTACGAGCAGTACTTC

D gene: -
clone size: -
V gene: TRBV5-8
J gene: TRBJ2-2
CDR3 protein: CASSRVVEGAGELFF
CDR3 DNA: TGTGCCAGCAGCCGGGTCGTCGAAGGGGCCGGGGAGCTGTTTTTT

D gene: -
clone size: -
V gene: TRBV14
J gene: TRBJ2-7
CDR3 protein: CASSPRRQESSYEQYF
CDR3 DNA: TGTGCCAGCAGCCCGAGAAGACAGGAAAGCTCCTACGAGCAGTACTTC

D gene: -
clone size: -
V gene: TRBV6-6
J gene: TRBJ1-2
CDR3 protein: CASSPDSGYTF
CDR3 DNA: TGTGCCAGCAGCCCGGACAGTGGCTACACCTTC

D gene: TRBD1
clone size: -
V gene: TRBV28
J gene: TRBJ1-3
CDR3 protein: CASSFEGAPGNTIYF
CDR3 DNA: TGTGCCAGCAGTTTTGAGGGGGCGCCCGGAAACACCATATATTTT

D gene: -
clone size: -
V gene: TRBV12-3/TRBV12-4
J gene: TRBJ1-1
CDR3 protein: CASSFSGGTEAFF
CDR3 DNA: TGTGCCAGCAGCTTTTCTGGAGGCACTGAAGCTTTCTTT

D gene: -
clone size: -
V gene: TRBV2
J gene: TRBJ2-1
CDR3 protein: CASVIANLYNEQFF
CDR3 DNA: TGTGCCAGCGTAATAGCGAACCTTTACAATGAGCAGTTCTTC

D gene: TRBD1
clone size: -
V gene: TRBV5-5
J gene: TRBJ2-2
CDR3 protein: CASSSTGVDTGELFF
CDR3 DNA: TGTGCCAGCAGCTCCACAGGGGTGGACACCGGGGAGCTGTTTTTT

D gene: TRBD1
clone size: -
V gene: TRBV2
J gene: TRBJ2-2
CDR3 protein: CASTRQGVNGELFF
CDR3 DNA: TGTGCCAGCACCAGACAGGGGGTGAACGGGGAGCTGTTTTTT

D gene: -
clone size: -
V gene: TRBV12-5
J gene: TRBJ2-2
CDR3 protein: CASGLEGGAGELFF
CDR3 DNA: TGTGCTAGTGGTTTGGAAGGGGGGGCCGGGGAGCTGTTTTTT

D gene: -
clone size: -
V gene: TRBV5-4
J gene: TRBJ2-2
CDR3 protein: CASSNDRGGSTGELFF
CDR3 DNA: TGTGCCAGCAGCAACGACAGGGGCGGGAGTACCGGGGAGCTGTTTTTT

D gene: -
clone size: -
V gene: TRBV11-2
J gene: TRBJ2-3
CDR3 protein: CASSPSHNSAGDTQYF
CDR3 DNA: TGTGCCAGCAGCCCTAGCCACAACAGTGCAGGAGATACGCAGTATTTT

D gene: -
clone size: -
V gene: TRBV7-3
J gene: TRBJ2-2
CDR3 protein: CASSPTGTNTGELFF
CDR3 DNA: TGTGCCAGCAGCCCCACGGGGACGAACACCGGGGAGCTGTTTTTT

D gene: -
clone size: few
V gene: TRBV5-5
J gene: TRBJ1-5
CDR3 protein: CASSLEPKQPQHF
CDR3 DNA: TGTGCCAGCAGCTTGGAACCTAAGCAGCCCCAGCATTTT

D gene: -
clone size: -
V gene: TRBV7-9
J gene: TRBJ2-7
CDR3 protein: CASSLVQASHPRPSGEQYF
CDR3 DNA: TGTGCCAGCAGCTTAGTTCAAGCGTCCCACCCAAGGCCCTCTGGCGAGCAGTACTTC

D gene: TRBD1
clone size: -
V gene: TRBV6-5
J gene: TRBJ1-4
CDR3 protein: CASRETGLNEKLFF
CDR3 DNA: TGTGCCAGCAGGGAGACAGGGCTTAATGAAAAACTGTTTTTT

D gene: -
clone size: -
V gene: TRBV30
J gene: TRBJ1-2
CDR3 protein: CAWSVGGATPYGYTF
CDR3 DNA: TGTGCCTGGAGTGTAGGGGGGGCAACCCCCTATGGCTACACCTTC

D gene: TRBD2
clone size: few
V gene: TRBV5-1
J gene: TRBJ2-1
CDR3 protein: CASSLATSGGRDEQFF
CDR3 DNA: TGCGCCAGCAGCTTGGCGACTAGCGGGGGCAGGGATGAGCAGTTCTTC

D gene: TRBD1
clone size: -
V gene: TRBV5-1
J gene: TRBJ2-7
CDR3 protein: CASSLKQGDSYEQYF
CDR3 DNA: TGCGCCAGCAGCTTAAAACAGGGGGACTCCTACGAGCAGTACTTC

D gene: TRBD1
clone size: -
V gene: TRBV18
J gene: TRBJ1-5
CDR3 protein: CASSPPGQGWGQPQHF
CDR3 DNA: TGTGCCAGCTCACCACCGGGACAGGGATGGGGTCAGCCCCAGCATTTT

D gene: -
clone size: -
V gene: TRBV3-1/TRBV3-2
J gene: TRBJ1-4
CDR3 protein: CASSQPPEVDSLFF
CDR3 DNA: TGTGCCAGCAGCCAACCTCCCGAGGTGGATTCACTGTTTTTT

D gene: -
clone size: -
V gene: TRBV29-1
J gene: TRBJ1-1
CDR3 protein: CSVDPGRRRDGRTEAFF
CDR3 DNA: TGCAGCGTTGATCCCGGGCGGAGAAGGGATGGGAGGACTGAAGCTTTCTTT

D gene: TRBD1
clone size: -
V gene: TRBV11-2
J gene: TRBJ1-6
CDR3 protein: CASSLGAGGHNSPLHF
CDR3 DNA: TGTGCCAGCAGCTTAGGCGCAGGGGGCCATAATTCACCCCTCCACTTT

D gene: -
clone size: -
V gene: TRBV5-1
J gene: TRBJ2-2
CDR3 protein: CASTENTGELFF
CDR3 DNA: TGCGCCAGCACAGAAAACACCGGGGAGCTGTTTTTT

D gene: -
clone size: -
V gene: TRBV29-1
J gene: TRBJ1-1
CDR3 protein: CSVAGLPNTEAFF
CDR3 DNA: TGCAGCGTTGCCGGTCTACCGAACACTGAAGCTTTCTTT

D gene: TRBD1
clone size: -
V gene: TRBV3-1/TRBV3-2
J gene: TRBJ1-4
CDR3 protein: CASSKSDRATNEKLFF
CDR3 DNA: TGTGCCAGCAGCAAATCGGACAGGGCGACTAATGAAAAACTGTTTTTT

D gene: -
clone size: -
V gene: TRBV19
J gene: TRBJ2-5
CDR3 protein: CASSIGGDYQETQYF
CDR3 DNA: TGTGCCAGTAGTATCGGCGGGGACTACCAAGAGACCCAGTACTTC

D gene: -
clone size: -
V gene: TRBV2
J gene: TRBJ1-5
CDR3 protein: CASSEGQYNQPQHF
CDR3 DNA: TGTGCCAGCAGCGAAGGACAGTACAATCAGCCCCAGCATTTT

D gene: TRBD2
clone size: -
V gene: TRBV5-4
J gene: TRBJ2-7
CDR3 protein: CASSTSASGGLYEQYF
CDR3 DNA: TGTGCCAGCAGCACCTCAGCTAGCGGGGGGCTCTACGAGCAGTACTTC

D gene: TRBD1
clone size: -
V gene: TRBV30
J gene: TRBJ2-7
CDR3 protein: CAWAPGQLREQYF
CDR3 DNA: TGTGCCTGGGCTCCGGGACAGCTTCGGGAGCAGTACTTC

D gene: -
clone size: -
V gene: TRBV18
J gene: TRBJ2-4
CDR3 protein: CASSTDSLNIQYF
CDR3 DNA: TGTGCCAGCTCAACGGACAGCCTAAACATTCAGTACTTC